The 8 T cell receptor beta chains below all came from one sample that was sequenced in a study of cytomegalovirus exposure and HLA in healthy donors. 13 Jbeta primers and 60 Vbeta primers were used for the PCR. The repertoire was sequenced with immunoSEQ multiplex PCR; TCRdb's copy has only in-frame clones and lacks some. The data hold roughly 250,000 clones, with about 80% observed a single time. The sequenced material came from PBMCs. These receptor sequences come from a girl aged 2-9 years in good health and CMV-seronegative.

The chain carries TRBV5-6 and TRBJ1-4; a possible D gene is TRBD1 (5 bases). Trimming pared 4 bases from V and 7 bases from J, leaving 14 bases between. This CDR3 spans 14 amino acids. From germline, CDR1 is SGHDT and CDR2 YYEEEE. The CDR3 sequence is CASSPRGSTEKLFF. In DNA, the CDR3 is TGTGCCAGCAGCCCTCGGGGGTCGACTGAAAAACTGTTTTTT.

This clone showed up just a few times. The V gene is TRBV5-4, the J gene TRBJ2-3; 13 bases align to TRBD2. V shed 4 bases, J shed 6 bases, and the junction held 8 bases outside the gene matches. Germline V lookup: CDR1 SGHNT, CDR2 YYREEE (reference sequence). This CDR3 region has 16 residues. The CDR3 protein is CASSNRLAGGWDTQYF. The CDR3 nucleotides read TGTGCCAGCAGCAACCGACTAGCGGGGGGCTGGGATACGCAGTATTTT.

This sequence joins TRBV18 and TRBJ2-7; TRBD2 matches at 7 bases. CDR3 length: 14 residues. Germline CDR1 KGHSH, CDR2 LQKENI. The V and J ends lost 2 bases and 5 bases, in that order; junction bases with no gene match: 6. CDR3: CASSPALAGDEQYF. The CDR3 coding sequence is TGTGCCAGCTCACCAGCATTAGCGGGCGACGAGCAGTACTTC.

CDR3 in DNA: TGTGCCAGCAGGAATGCCAAGACAGGGGCGAGGAACACTGAAGCTTTCTTT. It codes for CASRNAKTGARNTEAFF. V is TRBV27 and J is TRBJ1-1; TRBD1 agrees at 8 bases. This CDR3 has 17 residues. Losses at the gene ends were 6 bases for V and 1 base for J; bases not matched to a gene: 13. CDR1 MNHEY and CDR2 SMNVEV come from the germline V gene (reference sequence).

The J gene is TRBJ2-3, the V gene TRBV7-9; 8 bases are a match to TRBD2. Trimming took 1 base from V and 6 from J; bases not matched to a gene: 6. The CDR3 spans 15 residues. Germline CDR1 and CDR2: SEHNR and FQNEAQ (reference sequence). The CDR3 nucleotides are TGTGCCAGCAGCTTAGGACGGGGGGGCGAGGATACGCAGTATTTT. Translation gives CASSLGRGGEDTQYF. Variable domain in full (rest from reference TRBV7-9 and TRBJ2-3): DTGVSQNPRHKITKRGQNVTFRCDPISEHNRLYWYRQTLGQGPEFLTYFQNEAQLEKSRLLSDRFSAERPKGSFSTLEIQRTEQGDSAMYLCASSLGRGGEDTQYFGPGTRLTVL.

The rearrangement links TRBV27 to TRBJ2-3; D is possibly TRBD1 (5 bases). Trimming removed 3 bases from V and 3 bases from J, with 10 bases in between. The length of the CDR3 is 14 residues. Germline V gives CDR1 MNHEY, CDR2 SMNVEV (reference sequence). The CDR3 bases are TGTGCCAGCAGTTTTGGCAGGGCGACAGATACGCAGTATTTT. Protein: CASSFGRATDTQYF.

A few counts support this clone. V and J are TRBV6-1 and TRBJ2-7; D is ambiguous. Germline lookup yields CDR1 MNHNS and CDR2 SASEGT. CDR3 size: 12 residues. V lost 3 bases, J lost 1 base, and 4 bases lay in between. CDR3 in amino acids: CASSDSSYEQYF. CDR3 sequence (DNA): TGTGCCAGCAGTGACAGTTCCTACGAGCAGTACTTC.

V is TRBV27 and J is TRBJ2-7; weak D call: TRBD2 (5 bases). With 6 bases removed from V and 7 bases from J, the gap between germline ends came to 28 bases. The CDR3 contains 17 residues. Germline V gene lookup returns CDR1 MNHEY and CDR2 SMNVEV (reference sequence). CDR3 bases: TGTGCCAGCAGGTCTGGGAGTAGGGCCAACCGGCCGGGTGAGCAGTACTTC. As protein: CASRSGSRANRPGEQYF.